A single sample gave rise to the 22 T cell receptor beta chains below, sequenced in a study of cytomegalovirus exposure and HLA in healthy donors. PCR used 60 Vbeta primers and 13 Jbeta primers. The data were produced by immunoSEQ multiplex PCR, yet TCRdb's version contains in-frame clones alone and is incomplete. The top ten clones hold about 6.1% of a sample with roughly 35,000 clones, around 49% of them seen once. Source material: PBMCs. The receptors derive from a woman between 40 and 50 years old in good health and CMV-seropositive.

This chain connects TRBV5-1 to TRBJ2-3; D may be TRBD2 (7 bases). The V end was cut by 0 bases, the J end by 3 bases, with 11 bases between. The CDR3 contains 15 residues. CDR1 and CDR2 from the germline V gene are SGHRS and YFSETQ. This CDR3 reads CASSLGGGGTDTQYF. The DNA for the CDR3 is TGCGCCAGCAGCTTGGGCGGGGGCGGAACAGATACGCAGTATTTT.

This chain connects TRBV5-6 to TRBJ1-2; 9 bases are shared with TRBD1. Germline V gene lookup returns CDR1 SGHDT and CDR2 YYEEEE. The CDR3 is made up of 13 amino acids. V was clipped by 4 bases and J by 6 bases; unmatched bases: 4. CDR3: CASSNRGRDGYTF. The CDR3 nucleotides read TGTGCCAGCAGCAACAGGGGGCGCGATGGCTACACCTTC.

V usage is TRBV5-1 and J usage is TRBJ1-2, with a possible D match to TRBD1 (6 bases). V lost 0 bases to trimming and J lost 2 bases, with 11 bases between them. This CDR3 contains 15 residues. Germline V gives CDR1 SGHRS, CDR2 YFSETQ. CDR3 coding DNA: TGCGCCAGCAGCTTGGAGCCTACAGGGAACTATGGCTACACCTTC. It translates to CASSLEPTGNYGYTF.

The rearrangement uses TRBV9 and TRBJ2-1; D not certain. The germline V gene encodes CDR1 SGDLS and CDR2 YYNGEE. The CDR3 contains 15 residues. V gave up 2 bases and J gave up 0 bases, with 9 bases separating them. CDR3 coding DNA: TGTGCCAGCAGCGTCGGTGAAAGCTCCTACAATGAGCAGTTCTTC. Translated: CASSVGESSYNEQFF.

The rearrangement uses TRBV15 and TRBJ2-3; 12 bases are a match to TRBD2. The V gene end was trimmed by 5 bases and the J gene end by 5 bases; junction bases not matched to a gene: 5. CDR1 is LNHNV and CDR2 is YYDKDF in the germline V gene (reference sequence). The CDR3 is made up of 15 amino acids. CDR3 sequence (DNA): TGTGCCACCAGCGCCCAACTAGCGGGGGGAGATACGCAGTATTTT. Translation gives CATSAQLAGGDTQYF.

This clone was counted a few times. V gene TRBV4-1 combines with J gene TRBJ1-2; 8 bases align to TRBD1. J lost 2 bases, V lost 4 bases, and 6 bases had no gene match. Germline-derived CDR1 and CDR2 are MGHRA and YSYEKL. The CDR3 has 15 residues. CDR3 region: CASSPGQGGNYGYTF. In DNA form, the CDR3 reads TGCGCCAGCAGCCCCGGACAGGGAGGGAACTATGGCTACACCTTC.

The genes are TRBV13 and TRBJ2-2; 14 bases agree with TRBD2. The V gene end was trimmed by 5 bases and the J gene end by 7 bases; junction bases not matched to a gene: 6. The CDR3 contains 16 residues. Germline V lookup: CDR1 PRHDT, CDR2 FYEKMQ (reference sequence). The CDR3 spells CASSPGTSGGIGELFF. The CDR3 coding sequence is TGTGCCAGCAGCCCTGGGACTAGCGGGGGAATCGGGGAGCTGTTTTTT. Based on the CDR3 plus reference TRBV13 and TRBJ2-2, the full variable domain is AAGVIQSPRHLIKEKRETATLKCYPIPRHDTVYWYQQGPGQDPQFLISFYEKMQSDKGSIPDRFSAQQFSDYHSELNMSSLELGDSALYFCASSPGTSGGIGELFFGEGSRLTVL.

The chain joins TRBV6-1 to TRBJ2-3; 9 nucleotides agree with TRBD1. The germline CDR1 and CDR2 sequences are MNHNS and SASEGT. Losses at the gene ends were 3 bases for V and 3 bases for J; bases not matched to a gene: 4. The CDR3 spans 15 residues. As DNA, the CDR3 is TGTGCCAGCAGTGACAGGGGACAGGGAACAGATACGCAGTATTTT. Residues: CASSDRGQGTDTQYF.

This clone was seen only once. V and J are TRBV9 and TRBJ1-1, with 7 nucleotides matching TRBD1. Germline V gene lookup returns CDR1 SGDLS and CDR2 YYNGEE. J was trimmed by 1 base and V by 0 bases; bases with no gene match: 3. The CDR3 extends over 15 amino acids. Here the CDR3 reads CASSVEGQANTEAFF. As DNA, the CDR3 is TGTGCCAGCAGCGTAGAAGGACAGGCGAACACTGAAGCTTTCTTT.

The V gene is TRBV28, the J gene TRBJ2-7, with D tentatively TRBD2 (5 bases). The V end lost 3 bases, the J end lost 4 bases, and 16 bases lay between the germline ends. CDR3 size: 15 residues. The germline CDR1 and CDR2 sequences are MDHEN and SYDVKM. As DNA, the CDR3 is TGTGCCAGCAGTTTTGGTAGGGAGCCATTTTACGAGCAGTACTTC. Translated, it gives CASSFGREPFYEQYF.

The chain is built from TRBV21-1 and TRBJ2-2; the table assigns TRBD1, which was not confirmed against the DNA. TRBV21-1 is recorded as a pseudogene. CDR3 length: 14 amino acids. The CDR3 DNA follows: TGTGCCAGCAGTTTGACCCCAGGTGCCGGGGAGCTGTTTTTT. Its translation: CASSLTPGAGELFF.

This clone was picked up a small number of times. The rearrangement uses TRBV6-1 and TRBJ1-2; 7 bases align to TRBD1. The CDR3 has 11 amino acids. With 6 bases clipped from V and 9 bases from J, the junction kept 4 bases outside the gene matches. CDR1 MNHNS and CDR2 SASEGT come from the germline V gene. The CDR3 DNA sequence: TGTGCCAGCAGCGCGGGACAGCGCTACACCTTC. This sequence encodes CASSAGQRYTF.

The chain combines TRBV5-1 with TRBJ1-2, with D uncertain. V was cut by 2 bases and J by 0 bases, with 8 bases left in between. The germline gives CDR1 SGHRS, CDR2 YFSETQ. This CDR3 region has 14 residues. The CDR3 loop is CASSFESPNYGYTF. The DNA for the CDR3 is TGCGCCAGCAGCTTTGAGAGCCCTAACTATGGCTACACCTTC.

V is TRBV19 and J is TRBJ1-2, with D possibly matching TRBD1 (5 bases). CDR3 length: 14 amino acids. V gave up 5 bases and J gave up 4 bases, with 14 bases separating them. CDR1 is LNHDA, CDR2 SQIVND, per germline (reference sequence). The CDR3 bases are TGTGCCAGTAGTCGGCCAGAAGGGGCCTATGGCTACACCTTC. Translated: CASSRPEGAYGYTF.

V gene TRBV7-2 combines with J gene TRBJ2-2, with 9 bases fitting TRBD1. CDR3 length: 16 amino acids. Trimming took 5 bases from V and 0 from J; bases not matched to a gene: 4. The V gene's germline CDR1 is SGHTA and CDR2 FQGNSA. The CDR3 DNA follows: TGTGCCAGCAGCCCTAGACAGGGGGCGAACACCGGGGAGCTGTTTTTT. Translating it yields CASSPRQGANTGELFF.

This clone occurred once. The chain couples TRBV10-3 to TRBJ1-5, with D possibly TRBD1 on 6 matching bases. V was trimmed by 9 bases and J by 0 bases, leaving 12 bases between them. The germline gives CDR1 ENHRY, CDR2 SYGVKD. This CDR3 is built from 14 residues. The CDR3: CAIQGAGSNQPQHF. The CDR3 coding sequence is TGTGCCATACAGGGAGCTGGTAGCAATCAGCCCCAGCATTTT.

The chain links TRBV5-6 to TRBJ2-5, with D maybe TRBD1 (5 bases). The ends were cut back, 2 bases at V and 5 bases at J, with 10 bases in the middle. The CDR3 has 13 residues. Germline V gives CDR1 SGHDT, CDR2 YYEEEE. DNA of the CDR3: TGTGCCAGCAGCTTTGGGGCAGGGGAGACCCAGTACTTC. Translation gives CASSFGAGETQYF.

This chain links TRBV28 with TRBJ1-5; TRBD1 aligns across 12 bases. This CDR3 region has 18 residues. J was trimmed by 5 bases and V by 6 bases; bases with no gene match: 14. Germline values: CDR1 MDHEN, CDR2 SYDVKM. CDR3 sequence reads: CASRTSRDRGRGDQPQHF. DNA of the CDR3: TGTGCCAGCAGGACGTCCCGGGACAGGGGGCGAGGGGATCAGCCCCAGCATTTT.

The chain is built from TRBV7-9 and TRBJ2-7, with 7 positions matching TRBD1. The CDR3 extends over 16 amino acids. Germline CDR1 is SEHNR and CDR2 is FQNEAQ (reference sequence). Losses at the gene ends were 1 base for V and 0 bases for J; bases not matched to a gene: 6. CDR3 protein: CASSLVQTGSSYEQYF. CDR3 coding DNA: TGTGCCAGCAGCTTAGTCCAGACAGGGAGCTCCTACGAGCAGTACTTC.

The chain has TRBV7-9 and TRBJ2-3; 8 nucleotides line up with TRBD1. Per germline, CDR1 SEHNR and CDR2 FQNEAQ (reference sequence). This CDR3 has 11 amino acids. The V segment lost 5 bases and the J segment 10 bases; nucleotides outside the gene matches: 2. The CDR3, as DNA: TGTGCCAGCAGCGGACAGGGTTCGCAGTATTTT. Translated: CASSGQGSQYF.

As DNA, the CDR3 is TGTGCCAGCAGCCCTAGGTGGGGGGGCGACCAGCCCCAGCATTTT. Translating it yields CASSPRWGGDQPQHF. This chain connects TRBV7-9 to TRBJ1-5; TRBD1 might be the D (6 bases). This CDR3 contains 15 residues. Trimming left V 5 bases short and J 7 bases short, with 18 bases between. The germline V gene has CDR1 SEHNR and CDR2 FQNEAQ (reference sequence).

The V call is TRBV2, the J call TRBJ2-1; 9 nucleotides agree with TRBD2. Germline-derived CDR1 and CDR2 are SNHLY and FYNNEI. Trimming removed 10 bases from V and 3 bases from J; junction bases left unmatched: 7. CDR3 length: 14 residues. CDR3 sequence: CATSGLASYNEQFF. The CDR3 nucleotides are TGTGCCACCTCCGGACTAGCGAGCTACAATGAGCAGTTCTTC.